Below are 12 T cell receptor beta chains sequenced from a single sample in a study of regulatory T cells in long-lasting Graves disease. TCR beta libraries were built with iRepertoire HTBI primers and Arm-PCR of CDR3 regions. One entry per CDR3 protein results from TCRdb running MiXCR on the multiplex PCR reads. Of a few hundred thousand distinct CDR3 sequences listed, about 15% are singletons. Documented time point: newly diagnosed GD, antithyroid drugs for less than 3 months. PBMC-extracted RNA yielded the TCR library. This sample was also put to use in a study of T cells in Graves' hyperthyroidism and ophthalmopathy.

The sequences come from peripheral blood mononuclear cells (PBMCs), collected at new diagnosis, from a patient treated with antithyroid drugs. The receptor set was obtained from a woman between 18 and 29 years old with Graves disease.

This clonotype was observed a handful of times. V and J are TRBV7-6 and TRBJ2-7, with 14 bases fitting TRBD2. Trimming took 5 bases from V and 7 from J; bases not matched to a gene: 7. The CDR3 runs to 15 residues. Looked up from germline, CDR1 is SGHVS and CDR2 is FNYEAQ. In DNA form, the CDR3 reads TGTGCCAGCAGCACCGGGACTAGCGGGAGCGGTGAGCAGTACTTC. Protein: CASSTGTSGSGEQYF.

This clonotype was found many times. The genes are TRBV6-5 and TRBJ2-7, with 13 nucleotides matching TRBD2. The CDR3 extends over 17 amino acids. V dropped 0 bases and J dropped 2; count of bases not matched to a gene: 4. Looked up from germline, CDR1 is MNHEY and CDR2 is SVGAGI. CDR3 residues: CASSYSTGLAGAYEQYF. Written as DNA, the CDR3 is TGTGCCAGCAGTTACTCGACAGGACTAGCGGGAGCCTACGAGCAGTACTTC.

The V and J genes are TRBV7-8 and TRBJ1-6, with 7 nucleotides matching TRBD1. V gave up 5 bases and J gave up 6 bases; unmatched junction bases: 4. The CDR3 is 14 residues long. Germline assignment: CDR1 SGHVS and CDR2 FQNEAQ. CDR3 amino acids: CASSPGQSNSPLHF. The CDR3 bases are TGTGCCAGCAGCCCGGGACAGTCTAATTCACCCCTCCACTTT. Full variable domain (rest looked up from reference TRBV7-8 and TRBJ1-6): GAGVSQSPRYKVAKRGQDVALRCDPISGHVSLFWYQQALGQGPEFLTYFQNEAQLDKSGLPSDRFFAERPEGSVSTLKIQRTQQEDSAVYLCASSPGQSNSPLHFGNGTRLTVT.

This clonotype was observed many times. The chain has TRBV28 and TRBJ2-7; D could derive from TRBD1 or TRBD2 (5 bases each). Germline-derived CDR1 and CDR2 are MDHEN and SYDVKM. The CDR3 runs to 13 residues. Trimming removed 6 bases from V and 2 bases from J, with 11 bases in between. The CDR3 is CASRDKGAYEQYF. As DNA, the CDR3 is TGTGCCAGCAGGGACAAGGGAGCCTACGAGCAGTACTTC.

Many counts were recorded for this clonotype. The rearrangement uses TRBV6-1 and TRBJ2-1; 13 bases line up with TRBD2. Germline loops: CDR1 MNHNS, CDR2 SASEGT. V lost 6 bases and J lost 8; bases outside the gene matches: 4. The CDR3 has 14 amino acids. The CDR3 region is CASRGLAGIYEQFF. DNA of the CDR3: TGTGCCAGCAGGGGACTAGCGGGAATCTATGAGCAGTTCTTC.

In this sample, this clonotype turned up a few times. The chain couples TRBV6-2 or TRBV6-3 to TRBJ2-7; D unclear. The length of the CDR3 is 15 residues. Trimming cost V 5 bases and J 5 bases, with 19 bases left between them. Germline CDR1 and CDR2: MNHEY and SVGEGT. CDR3 protein: CASSPRRRPYNEQYF. The CDR3 coding sequence is TGTGCCAGCAGTCCTAGACGGCGTCCCTACAACGAGCAGTACTTC.

As for this clonotype: This may be a read error: a much more frequent sequence differs by one nucleotide. This chain uses TRBV3-1 with TRBJ2-4; D call uncertain. The germline V gene has CDR1 LGHDT and CDR2 YNNKEL (reference sequence). The V gene lost 0 bases and the J gene lost 13 bases, with 19 bases spanning the gap. There are 15 residues in the CDR3. In DNA, the CDR3 is TGTGCCAGCAGCCAAGAGGCGCCCTCGTACAATGAGCAGTACTTC. Translated, it gives CASSQEAPSYNEQYF.

This clonotype was recorded at least ten times. As DNA, the CDR3 is TGTGCCAGCAGTGATCGCTCCCCCCTCGTCTATGGCTACACCTTC. Protein product: CASSDRSPLVYGYTF. V is TRBV2 and J is TRBJ1-2, with D unresolved. CDR1 is SNHLY and CDR2 is FYNNEI in the germline V gene. This CDR3 is built from 15 residues. V shed 3 bases and J shed 4 bases, with 15 bases lying between them.

In its sample, this clonotype was seen many times. CDR3 DNA sequence: TGTGCCGTCGAGGGGCCGGGACTACACTCCTACGAGCAGTACTTC. The encoded protein is CAVEGPGLHSYEQYF. The J gene is TRBJ2-7, the V gene TRBV6-1; TRBD2 aligns across 7 bases. CDR1 is MNHNS and CDR2 is SASEGT in the germline V gene. The V gene end was trimmed by 11 bases and the J gene end by 0 bases; junction bases not matched to a gene: 13. The CDR3 consists of 15 residues.

The chain is built from TRBV29-1 and TRBJ2-7; possible D gene TRBD1, 5 bases. This CDR3 is 15 amino acids long. Germline CDR1 SQVTM, CDR2 ANQGSEA. Between the trimmed V and J ends, which lost 0 bases and 0 bases, there was a span of 12 bases. For the CDR3, the DNA is TGCAGCGTTGAAGAAATGGGGCAGCGCTCCTACGAGCAGTACTTC. It translates to CSVEEMGQRSYEQYF.

This clonotype was observed many times. The chain recombines TRBV27 with TRBJ2-1; 9 nucleotides line up with TRBD2. CDR3 size: 13 residues. V lost 7 bases, J lost 9 bases, and 7 bases stayed unmatched. CDR1 MNHEY and CDR2 SMNVEV come from the germline V gene (reference sequence). CDR3 bases: TGTGCCAGCACAGGGACTAGCACCGGTGAGCAGTTCTTC. Translation gives CASTGTSTGEQFF.

This clonotype was detected a few times. The rearrangement joins TRBV10-2 to TRBJ2-3; 10 bases match TRBD2. J gave up 2 bases and V 3 bases, and 5 bases lay outside the gene matches. From germline, CDR1 is WSHSY and CDR2 SAAADI. CDR3 size: 16 residues. The CDR3 here is CASSEGLAGATDTQYF. For the CDR3, the DNA is TGCGCCAGCAGTGAAGGCCTAGCGGGGGCCACAGATACGCAGTATTTT.